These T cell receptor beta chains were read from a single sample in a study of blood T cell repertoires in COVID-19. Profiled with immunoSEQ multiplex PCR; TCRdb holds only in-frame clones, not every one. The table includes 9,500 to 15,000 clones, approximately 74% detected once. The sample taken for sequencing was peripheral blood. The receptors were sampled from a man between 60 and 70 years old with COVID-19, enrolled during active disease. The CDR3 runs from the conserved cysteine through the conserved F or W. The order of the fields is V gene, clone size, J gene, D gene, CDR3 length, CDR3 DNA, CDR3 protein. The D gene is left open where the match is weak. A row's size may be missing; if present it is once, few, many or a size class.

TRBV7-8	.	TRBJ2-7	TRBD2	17	TGTGCCAGCAGCTATCCGGGACTAGCGGGGGGGCATGTCGAGCAGTACTTC	CASSYPGLAGGHVEQYF
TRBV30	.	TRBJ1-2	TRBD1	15	TGTGCCTGGAGTGTGTCCCTTTCAGGGGGTGGTGGCTACACCTTC	CAWSVSLSGGGGYTF
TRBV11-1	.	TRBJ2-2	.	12	TGTGCCAGCACCACAGACACCGGGGAGCTGTTTTTT	CASTTDTGELFF
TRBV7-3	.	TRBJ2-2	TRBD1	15	TGTGCCAGCAGCCAACAGGGACAGGGGGCCGGGGAGCTGTTTTTT	CASSQQGQGAGELFF
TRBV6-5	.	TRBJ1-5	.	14	TGTGCCAGCGCCTGGGGGGGTCTAGGCCAGCCCCAGCATTTT	CASAWGGLGQPQHF
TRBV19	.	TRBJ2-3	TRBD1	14	TGTGCCAGTAGTTGGGACAGGGTCACAGATACGCAGTATTTT	CASSWDRVTDTQYF
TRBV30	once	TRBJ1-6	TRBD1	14	TGTGCCTGGAGTGTGGAGACAGGGAATTCACCCCTCCACTTT	CAWSVETGNSPLHF
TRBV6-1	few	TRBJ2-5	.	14	TGTGCCAGCAGTGAAGGGGGGAGGTGGGAGACCCAGTACTTC	CASSEGGRWETQYF
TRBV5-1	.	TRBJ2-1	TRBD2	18	TGCGCCAGCAGCCTAACCCCCCAGACTAGCGGGAGTGGCGATGAGCAGTTCTTC	CASSLTPQTSGSGDEQFF
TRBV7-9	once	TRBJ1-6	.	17	TGTGCCAGCAGCTCCCTAACAGGAGCCGACGTCAAGTCACCCCTCCACTTT	CASSSLTGADVKSPLHF
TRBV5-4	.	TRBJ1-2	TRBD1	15	TGTGCCAGCAGCTCCCGACAGGGGGCGCCGGGCGGCTACACCTTC	CASSSRQGAPGGYTF
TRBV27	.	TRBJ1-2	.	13	TGTGCCAGCTTCGGACTGCTTCGGGGAGGCTACACCTTC	CASFGLLRGGYTF
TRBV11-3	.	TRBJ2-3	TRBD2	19	TGTGCCAGCAGCTTATGGACTGGGACTAGCGGTACTAGCACAGATACGCAGTATTTT	CASSLWTGTSGTSTDTQYF
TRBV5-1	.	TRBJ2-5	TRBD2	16	TGCGCCAGCAGCGCCACTAGCGGGAGCGTCCAAGAGACCCAGTACTTC	CASSATSGSVQETQYF
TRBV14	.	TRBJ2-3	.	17	TGTGCCAGCAGCCAAGACTTCCGGTTACCTAGCACAGATACGCAGTATTTT	CASSQDFRLPSTDTQYF
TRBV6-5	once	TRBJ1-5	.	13	TGTGCCAGCAAGAGGGCGGGCAATCAGCCCCAGCATTTT	CASKRAGNQPQHF
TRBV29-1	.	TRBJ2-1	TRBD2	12	TGCAGCGCCGGACCGGGGGGGCGTGAGCAGTTCTTC	CSAGPGGREQFF
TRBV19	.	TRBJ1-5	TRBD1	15	TGTGCCAGTAGTATTCCGGGACAGGGTACCCAGCCCCAGCATTTT	CASSIPGQGTQPQHF
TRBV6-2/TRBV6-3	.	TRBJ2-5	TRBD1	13	TGTGCCAGCAGCCGGGACAGGGGGCGCTGGGAAGACTTC	CASSRDRGRWEDF
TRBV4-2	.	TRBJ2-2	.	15	TGTGCCAGCAGCCCAGCGGAGGGAGCAGCCGGGGAGCTGTTTTTT	CASSPAEGAAGELFF
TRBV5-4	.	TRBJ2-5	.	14	TGTGCCAGCAGCTTGGCCCGGGGTCAAGAGACCCAGTACTTC	CASSLARGQETQYF
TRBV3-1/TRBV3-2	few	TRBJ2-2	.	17	TGTGCCAGCAGCCAAGATGGCGACTATACCCCCCACAGGGAGCTGTTTTTT	CASSQDGDYTPHRELFF
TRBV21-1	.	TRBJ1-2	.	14	TGTGCCAGCAGCAAAGTGGACAGGAACTATGGCTACACCTTC	CASSKVDRNYGYTF
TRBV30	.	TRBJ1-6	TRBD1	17	TGTGCCTGGAGCGAACCTCGACAGGGTACCTATAATTCACCCCTCCACTTT	CAWSEPRQGTYNSPLHF
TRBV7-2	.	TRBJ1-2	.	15	TGTGCCAGCAGCTTAGTCGGGGGAGGAGGCTATGGCTACACCTTC	CASSLVGGGGYGYTF
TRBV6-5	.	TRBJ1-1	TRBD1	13	TGTGCCAGCATCCGGACAGGGGATACTGAAGCTTTCTTT	CASIRTGDTEAFF
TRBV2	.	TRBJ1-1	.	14	TGTGCCAGCAGTGACGGGGGGCGCGGGACTGAAGCTTTCTTT	CASSDGGRGTEAFF
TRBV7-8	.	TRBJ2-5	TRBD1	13	TGTGCCAGCAGCCTCGACAGGGGAGAGACCCAGTACTTC	CASSLDRGETQYF
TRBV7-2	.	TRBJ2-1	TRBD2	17	TGTGCCAGCAGCTTAATGGCGGGAGGTACGGGATACAATGAGCAGTTCTTC	CASSLMAGGTGYNEQFF
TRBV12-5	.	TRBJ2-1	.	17	TGTGCTAGTGGTTTTGGTCCGGGGAGGTGGCCCTACAATGAGCAGTTCTTC	CASGFGPGRWPYNEQFF
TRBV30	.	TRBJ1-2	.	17	TGTGCCTGGAGTGTAAACCGGAGGACCTTCCTTTTTCGGGGCTACACCTTC	CAWSVNRRTFLFRGYTF
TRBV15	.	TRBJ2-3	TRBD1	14	TGTGCCACCTCTTGGGCAGGGGGCATGGATACGCAGTATTTT	CATSWAGGMDTQYF
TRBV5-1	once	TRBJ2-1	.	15	TGCGCCAGCAGCGGTGTGACGGGGATAATCGATGAGCAGTTCTTC	CASSGVTGIIDEQFF
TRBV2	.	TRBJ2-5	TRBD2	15	TGTGCCAGCAGTTCTACTAGCGGGGGGGAAGAGACCCAGTACTTC	CASSSTSGGEETQYF
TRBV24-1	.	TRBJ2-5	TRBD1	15	TGTGCCACCAGTGACCCCCGACAGGGTTCCGAGACCCAGTACTTC	CATSDPRQGSETQYF
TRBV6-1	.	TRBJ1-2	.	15	TGTGCCAGCAGTGATTATGGGGGCAGTTTCTATGGCTACACCTTC	CASSDYGGSFYGYTF
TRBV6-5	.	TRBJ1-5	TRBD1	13	TGTGCCAGCAAGGGGGCGGGCAATCAGCCCCAGCATTTT	CASKGAGNQPQHF
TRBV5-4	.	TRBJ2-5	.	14	TGTGCCAGCAGGGTGGGGGGGCCTGGAGAGACCCAGTACTTC	CASRVGGPGETQYF
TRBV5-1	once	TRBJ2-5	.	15	TGCGCCAGCAGCTTGTATATGTCAGATCAAGAGACCCAGTACTTC	CASSLYMSDQETQYF
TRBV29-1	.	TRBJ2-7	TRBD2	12	TGCAGCGTTCTTGGACTAGCTTACGAGCAGTACTTC	CSVLGLAYEQYF
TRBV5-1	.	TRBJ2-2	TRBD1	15	TGCGCCAGCAGCTTCGGACAGGGGGCAACCGGGGAGCTGTTTTTT	CASSFGQGATGELFF
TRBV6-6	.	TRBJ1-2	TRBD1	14	TGTGCCAGCACCCTGAGGACAGGGAGCTATGGCTACACCTTC	CASTLRTGSYGYTF
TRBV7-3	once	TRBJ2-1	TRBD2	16	TGTGCCAGCTCGGGACTAGCGGGAGTAAGACGCAATGAGCAGTTCTTC	CASSGLAGVRRNEQFF
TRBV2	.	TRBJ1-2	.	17	TGTGCCAGCAGTGAAGCGCTTCGACTCGGGGTTAACTATGGCTACACCTTC	CASSEALRLGVNYGYTF
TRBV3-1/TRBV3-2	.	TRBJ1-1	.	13	TGTGCCAGCAGCCAAGATGGGACTACTGAAGCTTTCTTT	CASSQDGTTEAFF
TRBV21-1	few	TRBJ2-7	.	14	TGTGCCAGCAGCAAAGCTGGGACAGCCTACGAGCAGTACTTC	CASSKAGTAYEQYF
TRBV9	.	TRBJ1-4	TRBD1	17	TGTGCCAGCAGCGTAGGGGGACAGGAGAGTTTGGTAGAAAAACTGTTTTTT	CASSVGGQESLVEKLFF
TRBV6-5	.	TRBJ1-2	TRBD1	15	TGTGCCAGCAGAGCGGGACAGGGGGTGGGCTATGGCTACACCTTC	CASRAGQGVGYGYTF
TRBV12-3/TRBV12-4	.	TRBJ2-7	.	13	TGTGCCAGCAGTCAAGGGGGACGCTCCGAGCAGTACTTC	CASSQGGRSEQYF
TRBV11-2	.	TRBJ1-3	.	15	TGTGCCAGCAGCTTCACCCGGGGAAGTGGAAACACCATATATTTT	CASSFTRGSGNTIYF
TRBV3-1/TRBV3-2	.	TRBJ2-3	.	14	TGTGCCAGCAGCCAAGCGGCCCTCACGGGAACGCAGTATTTT	CASSQAALTGTQYF
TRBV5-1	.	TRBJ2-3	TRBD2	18	TGCGCCAGCAGCTTGTTTCTAGCGGGGGCCCGGGGCACAGATACGCAGTATTTT	CASSLFLAGARGTDTQYF
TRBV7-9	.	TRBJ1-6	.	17	TGTGCCAGCAGCCCCCCGGGTGGGGAGTCCTATAATTCACCCCTCCACTTT	CASSPPGGESYNSPLHF
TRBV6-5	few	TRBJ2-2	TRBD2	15	TGTGCCAGCAGTCCACGGGAGGGGTACACCGGGGAGCTGTTTTTT	CASSPREGYTGELFF
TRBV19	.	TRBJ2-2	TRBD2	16	TGTGCCAGTAGTATCCCGGGACTAGAAGTTCCCGGGGAGCTGTTTTTT	CASSIPGLEVPGELFF
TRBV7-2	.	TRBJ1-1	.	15	TGTGCCAGCAGCTTAGAAACAGGGTTTGGCACTGAAGCTTTCTTT	CASSLETGFGTEAFF
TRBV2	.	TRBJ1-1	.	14	TGTGCCAGCAGTGGGACAGCAAAGAACACTGAAGCTTTCTTT	CASSGTAKNTEAFF